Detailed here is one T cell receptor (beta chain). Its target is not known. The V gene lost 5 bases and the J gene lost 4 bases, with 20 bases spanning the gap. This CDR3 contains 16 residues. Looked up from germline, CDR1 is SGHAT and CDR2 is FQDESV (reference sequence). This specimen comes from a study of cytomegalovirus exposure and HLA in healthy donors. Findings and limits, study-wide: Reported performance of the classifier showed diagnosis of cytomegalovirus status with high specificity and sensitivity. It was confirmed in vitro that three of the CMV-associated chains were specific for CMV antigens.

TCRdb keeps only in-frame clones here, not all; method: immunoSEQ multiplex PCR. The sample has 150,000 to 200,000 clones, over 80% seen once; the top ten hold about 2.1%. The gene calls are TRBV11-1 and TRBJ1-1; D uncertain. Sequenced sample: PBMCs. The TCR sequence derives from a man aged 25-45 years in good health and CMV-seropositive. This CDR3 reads CASSLNSGAGGTEAFF. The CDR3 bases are TGTGCCAGCAGCCTAAACAGTGGCGCGGGCGGCACTGAAGCTTTCTTT.